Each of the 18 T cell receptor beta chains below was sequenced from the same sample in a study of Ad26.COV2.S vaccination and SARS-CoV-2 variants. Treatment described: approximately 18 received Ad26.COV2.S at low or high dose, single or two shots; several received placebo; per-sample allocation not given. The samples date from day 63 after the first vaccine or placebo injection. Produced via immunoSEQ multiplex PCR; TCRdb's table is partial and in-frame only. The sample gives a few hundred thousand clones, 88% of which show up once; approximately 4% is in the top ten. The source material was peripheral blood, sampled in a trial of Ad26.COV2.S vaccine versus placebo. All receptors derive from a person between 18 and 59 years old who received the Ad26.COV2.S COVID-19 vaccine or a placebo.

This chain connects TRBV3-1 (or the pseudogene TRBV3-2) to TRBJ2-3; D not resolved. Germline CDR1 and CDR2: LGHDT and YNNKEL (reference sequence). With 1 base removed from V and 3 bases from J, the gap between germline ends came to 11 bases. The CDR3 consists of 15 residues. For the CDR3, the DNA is TGTGCCAGCAGCCAAGTAGCCCTGCGTACAGATACGCAGTATTTT. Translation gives CASSQVALRTDTQYF.

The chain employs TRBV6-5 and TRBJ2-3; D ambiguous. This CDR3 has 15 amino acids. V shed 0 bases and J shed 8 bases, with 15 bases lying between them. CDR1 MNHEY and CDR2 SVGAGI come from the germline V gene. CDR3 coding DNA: TGTGCCAGCAGTTACTCGGACCTGGGCCATGGTACGCAGTATTTT. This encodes CASSYSDLGHGTQYF.

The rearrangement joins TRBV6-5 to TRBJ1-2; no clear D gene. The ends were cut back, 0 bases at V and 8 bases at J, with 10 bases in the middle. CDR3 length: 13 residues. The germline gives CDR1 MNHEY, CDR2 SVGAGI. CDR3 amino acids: CASSYSAVPGYTF. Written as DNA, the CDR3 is TGTGCCAGCAGTTACTCTGCAGTGCCAGGCTACACCTTC.

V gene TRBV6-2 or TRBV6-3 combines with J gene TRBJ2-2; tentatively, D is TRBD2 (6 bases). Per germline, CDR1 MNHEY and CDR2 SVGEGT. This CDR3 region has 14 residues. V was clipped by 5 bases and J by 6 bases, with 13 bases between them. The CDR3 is CASSGTLFPGELFF. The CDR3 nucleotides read TGTGCCAGCAGTGGGACTCTCTTCCCCGGGGAGCTGTTTTTT.

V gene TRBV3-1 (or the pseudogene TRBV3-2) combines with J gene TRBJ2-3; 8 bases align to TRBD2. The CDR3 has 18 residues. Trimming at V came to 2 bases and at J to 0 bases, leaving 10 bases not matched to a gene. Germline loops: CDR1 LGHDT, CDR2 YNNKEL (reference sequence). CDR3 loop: CASSQIASGLTSTDTQYF. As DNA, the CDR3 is TGTGCCAGCAGCCAAATTGCTAGCGGGTTAACTAGCACAGATACGCAGTATTTT.

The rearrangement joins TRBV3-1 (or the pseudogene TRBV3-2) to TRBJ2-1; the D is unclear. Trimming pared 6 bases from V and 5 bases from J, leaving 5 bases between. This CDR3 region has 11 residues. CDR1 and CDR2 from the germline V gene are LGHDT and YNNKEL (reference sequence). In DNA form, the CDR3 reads TGTGCCAGCAGACGGGACAATGAGCAGTTCTTC. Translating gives CASRRDNEQFF.

The CDR3 sequence is CASSLWTAQQGNTIYF. CDR3 bases: TGTGCCAGCAGTTTATGGACGGCGCAACAAGGAAACACCATATATTTT. This chain connects TRBV28 to TRBJ1-3, with D uncertain. Trimming removed 0 bases from V and 4 bases from J, with 13 bases in between. In germline, CDR1 is MDHEN, CDR2 SYDVKM. The CDR3 totals 16 residues.

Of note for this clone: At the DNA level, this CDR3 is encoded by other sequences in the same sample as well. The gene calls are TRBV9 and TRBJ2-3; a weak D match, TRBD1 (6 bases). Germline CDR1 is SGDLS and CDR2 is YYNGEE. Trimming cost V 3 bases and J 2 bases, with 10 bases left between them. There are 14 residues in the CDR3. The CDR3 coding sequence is TGTGCCAGCAGCGCCACAGGGTCCACAGATACGCAGTATTTT. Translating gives CASSATGSTDTQYF.

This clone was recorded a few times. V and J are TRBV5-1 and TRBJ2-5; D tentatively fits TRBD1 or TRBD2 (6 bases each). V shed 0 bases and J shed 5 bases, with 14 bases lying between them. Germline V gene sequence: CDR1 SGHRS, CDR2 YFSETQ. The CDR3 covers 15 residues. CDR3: CASSLAVGGSETQYF. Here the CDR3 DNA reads TGCGCCAGCAGCTTGGCCGTGGGGGGCAGCGAGACCCAGTACTTC.

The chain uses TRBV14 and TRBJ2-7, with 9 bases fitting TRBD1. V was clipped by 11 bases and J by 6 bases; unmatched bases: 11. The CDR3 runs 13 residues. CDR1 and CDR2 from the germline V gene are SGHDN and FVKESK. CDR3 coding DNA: TGTGCCTGCGCGGGGACAGGGACTTCCGAGCAGTACTTC. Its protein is CACAGTGTSEQYF.

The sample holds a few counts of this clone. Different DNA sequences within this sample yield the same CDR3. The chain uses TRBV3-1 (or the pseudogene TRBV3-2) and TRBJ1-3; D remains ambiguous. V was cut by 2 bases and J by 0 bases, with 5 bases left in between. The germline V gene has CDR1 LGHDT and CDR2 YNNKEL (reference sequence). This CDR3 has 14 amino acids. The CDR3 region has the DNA TGTGCCAGCAGCCAATCAGGCTCTGGAAACACCATATATTTT. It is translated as CASSQSGSGNTIYF.

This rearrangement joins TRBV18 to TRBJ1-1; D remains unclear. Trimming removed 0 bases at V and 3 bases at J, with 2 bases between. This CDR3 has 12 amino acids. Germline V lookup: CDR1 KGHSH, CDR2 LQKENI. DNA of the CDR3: TGTGCCAGCTCACCACCATACACTGAAGCTTTCTTT. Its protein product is CASSPPYTEAFF.

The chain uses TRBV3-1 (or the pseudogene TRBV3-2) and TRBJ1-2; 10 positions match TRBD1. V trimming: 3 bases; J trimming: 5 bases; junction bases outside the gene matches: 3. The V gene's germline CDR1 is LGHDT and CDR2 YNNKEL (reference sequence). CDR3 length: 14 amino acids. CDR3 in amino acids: CASSHRTGGYGYTF. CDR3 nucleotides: TGTGCCAGCAGCCACCGGACAGGGGGATATGGCTACACCTTC.

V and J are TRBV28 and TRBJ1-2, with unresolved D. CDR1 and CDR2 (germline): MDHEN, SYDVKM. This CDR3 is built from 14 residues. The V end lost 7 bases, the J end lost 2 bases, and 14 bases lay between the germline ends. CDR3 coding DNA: TGTGCCAGCACCTCCGCGCCCCTCAACTATGGCTACACCTTC. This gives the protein CASTSAPLNYGYTF.

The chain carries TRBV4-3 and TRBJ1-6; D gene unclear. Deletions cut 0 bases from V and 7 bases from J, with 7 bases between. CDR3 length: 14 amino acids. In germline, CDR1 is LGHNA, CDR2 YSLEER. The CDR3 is CASSQDRPNSPLHF. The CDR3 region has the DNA TGCGCCAGCAGCCAAGATCGTCCAAATTCACCCCTCCACTTT.

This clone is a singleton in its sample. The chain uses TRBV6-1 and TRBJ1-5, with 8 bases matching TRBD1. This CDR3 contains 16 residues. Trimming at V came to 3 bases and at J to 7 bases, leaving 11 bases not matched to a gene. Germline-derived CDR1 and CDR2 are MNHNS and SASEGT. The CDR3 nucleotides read TGTGCCAGCAGTGATCTGATTTACCAGGGGGCGCAGCCCCAGCATTTT. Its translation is CASSDLIYQGAQPQHF.

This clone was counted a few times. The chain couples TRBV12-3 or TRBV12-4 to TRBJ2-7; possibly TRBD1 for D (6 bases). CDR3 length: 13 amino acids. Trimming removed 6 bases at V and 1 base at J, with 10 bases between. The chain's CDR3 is CASSDRTSYEQYF. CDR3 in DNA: TGTGCCAGCAGCGACAGGACTTCCTACGAGCAGTACTTC.

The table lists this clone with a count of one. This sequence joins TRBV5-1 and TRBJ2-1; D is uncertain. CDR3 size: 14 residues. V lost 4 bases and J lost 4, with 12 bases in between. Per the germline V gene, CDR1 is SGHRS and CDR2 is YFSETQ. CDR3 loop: CASSPGAPYNEQFF. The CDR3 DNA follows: TGCGCCAGCAGCCCCGGCGCCCCGTACAATGAGCAGTTCTTC.